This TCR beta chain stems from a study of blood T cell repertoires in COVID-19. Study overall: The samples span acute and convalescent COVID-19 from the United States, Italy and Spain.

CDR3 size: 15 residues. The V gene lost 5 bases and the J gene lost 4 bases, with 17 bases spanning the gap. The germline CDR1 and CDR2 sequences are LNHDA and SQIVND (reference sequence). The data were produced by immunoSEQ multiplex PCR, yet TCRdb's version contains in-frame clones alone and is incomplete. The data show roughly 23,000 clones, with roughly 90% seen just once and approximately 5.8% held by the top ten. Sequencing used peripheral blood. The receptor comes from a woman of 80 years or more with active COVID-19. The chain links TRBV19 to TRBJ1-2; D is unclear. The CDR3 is CASSPTRQVRYGYTF. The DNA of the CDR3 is TGTGCCAGTAGTCCCACCCGGCAGGTTCGCTATGGCTACACCTTC.